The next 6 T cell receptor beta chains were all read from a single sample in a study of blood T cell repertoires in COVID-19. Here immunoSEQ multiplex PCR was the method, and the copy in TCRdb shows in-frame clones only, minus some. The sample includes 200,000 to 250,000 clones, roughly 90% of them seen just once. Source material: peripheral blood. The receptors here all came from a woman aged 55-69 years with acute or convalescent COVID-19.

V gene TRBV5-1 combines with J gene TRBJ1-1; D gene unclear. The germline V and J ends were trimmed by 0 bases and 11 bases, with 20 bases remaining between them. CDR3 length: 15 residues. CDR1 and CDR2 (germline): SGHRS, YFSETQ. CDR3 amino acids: CASSLEAGIEHKAFF. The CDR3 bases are TGCGCCAGCAGCTTGGAGGCAGGAATTGAACACAAGGCTTTCTTT.

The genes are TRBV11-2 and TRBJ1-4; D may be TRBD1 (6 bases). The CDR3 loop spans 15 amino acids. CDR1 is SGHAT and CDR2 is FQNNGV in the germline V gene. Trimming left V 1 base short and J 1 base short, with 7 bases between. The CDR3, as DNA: TGTGCCAGCAGCTTAGTAGGGGGAACTAATGAAAAACTGTTTTTT. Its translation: CASSLVGGTNEKLFF.

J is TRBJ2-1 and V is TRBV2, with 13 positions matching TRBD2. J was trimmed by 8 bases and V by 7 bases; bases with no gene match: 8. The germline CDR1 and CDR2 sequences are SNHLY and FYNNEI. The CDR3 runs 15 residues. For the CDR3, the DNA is TGTGCCAGCAAGAGACTAGCGGGGGGATTGGATGAGCAGTTCTTC. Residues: CASKRLAGGLDEQFF.

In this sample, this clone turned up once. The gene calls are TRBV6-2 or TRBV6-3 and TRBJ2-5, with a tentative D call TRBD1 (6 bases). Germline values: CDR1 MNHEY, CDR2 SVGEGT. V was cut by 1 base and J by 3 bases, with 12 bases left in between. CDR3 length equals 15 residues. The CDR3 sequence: CASSYWAPGEETQYF. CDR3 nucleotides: TGTGCCAGCAGTTACTGGGCCCCAGGGGAAGAGACCCAGTACTTC.

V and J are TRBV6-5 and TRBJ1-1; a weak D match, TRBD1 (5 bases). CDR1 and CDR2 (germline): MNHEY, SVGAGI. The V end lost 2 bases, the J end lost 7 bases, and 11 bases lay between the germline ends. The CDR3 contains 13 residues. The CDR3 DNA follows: TGTGCCAGCAGTTACGGCAGGGAGGGTGAAGCTTTCTTT. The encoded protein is CASSYGREGEAFF.

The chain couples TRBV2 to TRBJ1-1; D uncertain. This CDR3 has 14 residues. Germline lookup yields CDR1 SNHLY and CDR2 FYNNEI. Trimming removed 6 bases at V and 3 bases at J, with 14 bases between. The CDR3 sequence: CASRLTWIDTEAFF. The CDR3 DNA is TGTGCCAGCAGGCTGACTTGGATCGACACTGAAGCTTTCTTT.